The clone carrying this T cell receptor beta chain was observed a handful of times. Its antigen is unknown. Germline CDR1 and CDR2: DFQATT and SNEGSKA (reference sequence). After removal of 5 bases from V and 0 bases from J, the junction contained 6 bases not matched to a gene. The CDR3 runs 15 residues. These data originate in a study of response to subunit inactivated influenza vaccine. One entry per CDR3 protein, called by TCRdb with MiXCR from the RT-PCR reads. Of roughly 160,000 distinct CDR3 sequences listed, approximately 11% are singletons. Findings and limits, study-wide: Researchers suggested that each seasonal influenza vaccination recruits few new T cells.

The V call is TRBV20-1, the J call TRBJ2-3, with TRBD2 matching over 9 bases. The TCR sequence derives from a man between 45 and 60 years old who received an inactivated influenza vaccine. The sequenced sample was non-naive T cells sorted from PBMCs, obtained more than 35 days after vaccination. CDR3 amino acids: CSARRLAESTDTQYF. CDR3 DNA sequence: TGCAGTGCTCGTCGACTAGCGGAGAGCACAGATACGCAGTATTTT.